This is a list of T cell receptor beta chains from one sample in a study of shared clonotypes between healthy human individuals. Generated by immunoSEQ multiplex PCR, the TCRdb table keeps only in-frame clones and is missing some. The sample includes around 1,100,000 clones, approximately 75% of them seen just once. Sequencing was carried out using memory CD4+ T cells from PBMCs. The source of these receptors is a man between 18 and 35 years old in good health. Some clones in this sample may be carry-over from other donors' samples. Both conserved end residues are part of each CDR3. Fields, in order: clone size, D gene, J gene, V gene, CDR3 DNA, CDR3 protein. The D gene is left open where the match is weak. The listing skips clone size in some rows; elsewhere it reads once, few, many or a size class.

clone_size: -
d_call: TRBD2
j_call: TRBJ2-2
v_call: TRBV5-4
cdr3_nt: TGTGCCAGCAGCCGGGAGAGCGGGACTAACACCGGGGAGCTGTTTTTT
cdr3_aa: CASSRESGTNTGELFF

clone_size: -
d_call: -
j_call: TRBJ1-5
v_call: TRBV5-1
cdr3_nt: TGCGCCAGCAGCCTGGCAGGAGAGGATCAGCCCCAGCATTTT
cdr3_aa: CASSLAGEDQPQHF

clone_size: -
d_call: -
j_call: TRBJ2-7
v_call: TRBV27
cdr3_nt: TGTGCCAGCAGTTCTGGGGCCTACGAGCAGTACTTC
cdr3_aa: CASSSGAYEQYF

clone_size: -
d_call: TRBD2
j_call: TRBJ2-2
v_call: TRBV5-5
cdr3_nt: TGTGCCAGCAGCCCCGGGGCTAGCGGGACGAACACCGGGGAGCTGTTTTTT
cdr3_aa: CASSPGASGTNTGELFF

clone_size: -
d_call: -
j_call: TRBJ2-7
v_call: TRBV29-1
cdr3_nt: TGCAGCGTTGTTACCGGGACTCAAAGTACCGAGCAGTACTTC
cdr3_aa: CSVVTGTQSTEQYF

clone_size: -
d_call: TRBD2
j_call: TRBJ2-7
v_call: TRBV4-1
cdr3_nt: TGCGCCAGCAGCCAAGAGACCCACAGCGGGGCCTTGGAGTACTTC
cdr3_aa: CASSQETHSGALEYF

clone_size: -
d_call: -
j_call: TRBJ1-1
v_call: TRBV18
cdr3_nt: TGTGCCAGCTCACCTAGTACGGTGGGTCCTGAAGCTTTCTTT
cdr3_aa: CASSPSTVGPEAFF

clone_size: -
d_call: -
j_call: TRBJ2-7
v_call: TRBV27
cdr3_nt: TGTGCCAGCAGTTTATGGGGGAGTCCCTACGAGCAGTACTTC
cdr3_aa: CASSLWGSPYEQYF

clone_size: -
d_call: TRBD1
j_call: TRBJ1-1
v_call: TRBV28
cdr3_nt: TGTGCCAGCAGTGCCTACAGGGGGCGTAGCCCAGAAGCTTTCTTT
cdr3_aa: CASSAYRGRSPEAFF

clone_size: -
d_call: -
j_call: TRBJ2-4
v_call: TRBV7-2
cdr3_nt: TGTGCCAGCAGCTCGGGGGGTGGACAGGGAAACATTCAGTACTTC
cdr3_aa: CASSSGGGQGNIQYF

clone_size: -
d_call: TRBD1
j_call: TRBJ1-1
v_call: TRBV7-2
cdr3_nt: TGTGCCAGCAGCTATAGGGCAGGGGGGACCACTGAAGCTTTCTTT
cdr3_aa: CASSYRAGGTTEAFF

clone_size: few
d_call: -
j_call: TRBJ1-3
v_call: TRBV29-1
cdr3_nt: TGCAGCGTTGAAGATCTAGCAGGGACGAGTAAAGGAAACACCATATATTTT
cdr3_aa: CSVEDLAGTSKGNTIYF

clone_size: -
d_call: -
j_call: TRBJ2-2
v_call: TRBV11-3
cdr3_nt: TGTGCCAGCATGGCGAACACCGGGGAGCTGTTTTTT
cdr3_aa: CASMANTGELFF

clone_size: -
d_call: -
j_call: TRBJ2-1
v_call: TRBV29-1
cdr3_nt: TGCAGCGTTGAACCCGGTCACAATGAGCAGTTCTTC
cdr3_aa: CSVEPGHNEQFF

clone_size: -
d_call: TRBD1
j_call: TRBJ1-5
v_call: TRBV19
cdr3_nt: TGTGCCAGTAGTGCCACCGGGACAGGGCGCAATCAGCCCCAGCATTTT
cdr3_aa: CASSATGTGRNQPQHF

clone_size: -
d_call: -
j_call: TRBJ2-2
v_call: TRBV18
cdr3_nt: TGTGCCAGCTCACCTCGGGACAACCGGGGCGGGGAGCTGTTTTTT
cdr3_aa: CASSPRDNRGGELFF

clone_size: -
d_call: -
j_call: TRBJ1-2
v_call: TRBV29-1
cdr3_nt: TGCAGCGTTGAAGATCGTCTAACAGGGTCTAACTATGGCTACACCTTC
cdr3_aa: CSVEDRLTGSNYGYTF

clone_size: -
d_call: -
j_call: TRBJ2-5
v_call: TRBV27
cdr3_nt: TGTGCCAGCAGCCCAAACCAGTTCGGCGGGCGGGAGACCCAGTACTTC
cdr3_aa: CASSPNQFGGRETQYF

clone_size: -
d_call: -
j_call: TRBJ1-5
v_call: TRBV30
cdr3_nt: TGTGCCTGGAGTGTACCCAGGGCTAAACAGCCCCAGCATTTT
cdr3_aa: CAWSVPRAKQPQHF

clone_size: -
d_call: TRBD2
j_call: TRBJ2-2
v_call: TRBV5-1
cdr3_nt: TGCGCCAGCAGCTTGGATGCTATAGGGACTAGTACCGGGGAGCTGTTTTTT
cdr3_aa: CASSLDAIGTSTGELFF

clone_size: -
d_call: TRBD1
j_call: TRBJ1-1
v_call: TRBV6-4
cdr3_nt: TGTGCCAGCAGTCTCAAAGGACAGGGAAAGACTGAAGCTTTCTTT
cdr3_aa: CASSLKGQGKTEAFF

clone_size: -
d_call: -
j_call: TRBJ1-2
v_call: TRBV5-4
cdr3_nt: TGTGCCAGCAGCTTCGGGACACTAGACCGATCTGGCTACACCTTC
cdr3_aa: CASSFGTLDRSGYTF

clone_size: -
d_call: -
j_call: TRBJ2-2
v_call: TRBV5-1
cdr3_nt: TGCGCCAGCAGGACGGAATCGGGTGGGGAGCTGTTTTTT
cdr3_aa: CASRTESGGELFF

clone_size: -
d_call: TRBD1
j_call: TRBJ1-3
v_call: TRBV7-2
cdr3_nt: TGTGCCAGCAGCCGCAGACAGGGGGCTGGAAACACCATATATTTT
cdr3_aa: CASSRRQGAGNTIYF

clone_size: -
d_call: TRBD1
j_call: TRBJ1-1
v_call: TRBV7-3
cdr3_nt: TGTGCCAGCAGCCCGACAGGGGGCACTGAAGCTTTCTTT
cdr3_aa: CASSPTGGTEAFF

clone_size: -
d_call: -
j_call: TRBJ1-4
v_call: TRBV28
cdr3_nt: TGTGCCAGCAGTTTAACAGGGTATGAAAAACTGTTTTTT
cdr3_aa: CASSLTGYEKLFF

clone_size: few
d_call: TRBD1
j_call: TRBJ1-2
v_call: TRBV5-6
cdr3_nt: TGTGCCAGCAGCTTGCGAGACAGGGGACTCTCCATCTATGGCTACACCTTC
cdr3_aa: CASSLRDRGLSIYGYTF